This entry describes one T cell receptor (beta chain). What it binds is not known. This specimen comes from a study of T cells in Graves' hyperthyroidism and ophthalmopathy. TCR beta CDR3 sequences were amplified from RNA transcripts. The HTBI set primed first-round TCR CDR3 RT-PCR. TCRdb analysed the multiplex PCR reads with MiXCR anew, one entry per CDR3 protein. The sample lists approximately 500,000 distinct CDR3 sequences, 46% seen once, with roughly 7.7% in the top ten. Study-level points and caveats: Blood also showed most of the thyroid clonotypes that were expanded above 0.001. Median prediction lead before ophthalmopathy onset was 5 to 7.5 months with the model.

V was clipped by 3 bases and J by 5 bases, with 11 bases between them. This CDR3 is built from 14 residues. Germline V gene data show CDR1 as WNHNN and CDR2 as SYGVQD (reference sequence). Investigators excluded patients with uncontrolled infection, other autoimmune disease, pregnancy or lactation. Each diagnosis was grounded in clinical symptoms, serum thyroxine and TRAb, thyroid ultrasound, and orbital computed tomography. The origin of this receptor is a woman between 18 and 29 years old with Graves' hyperthyroidism. The chain joins TRBV10-1 to TRBJ1-5, with TRBD1 as a possible D gene (5 bases). Sequencing was done on a sample of peripheral blood or thyroid tissue (not recorded which). CDR3 sequence (DNA): TGCGCCAGCAGTGACAGGGTCCAGCATCAGCCCCAGCATTTT. This encodes CASSDRVQHQPQHF.